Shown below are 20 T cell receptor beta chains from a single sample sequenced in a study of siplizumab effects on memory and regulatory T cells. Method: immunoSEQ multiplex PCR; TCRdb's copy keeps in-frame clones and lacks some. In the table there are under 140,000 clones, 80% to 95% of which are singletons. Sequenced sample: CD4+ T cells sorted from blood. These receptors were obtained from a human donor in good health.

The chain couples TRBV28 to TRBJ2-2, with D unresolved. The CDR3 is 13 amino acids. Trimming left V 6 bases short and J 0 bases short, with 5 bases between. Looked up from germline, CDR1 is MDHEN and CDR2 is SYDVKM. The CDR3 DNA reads TGTGCCAGCAGCCCTCCGAACACCGGGGAGCTGTTTTTT. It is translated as CASSPPNTGELFF.

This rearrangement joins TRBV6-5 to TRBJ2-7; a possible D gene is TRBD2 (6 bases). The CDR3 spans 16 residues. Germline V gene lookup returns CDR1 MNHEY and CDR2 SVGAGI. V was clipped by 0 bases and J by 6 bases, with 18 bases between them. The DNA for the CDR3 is TGTGCCAGCAGTTACTCGCGGGCAGGAGGGAAGCGCGAGCAGTACTTC. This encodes CASSYSRAGGKREQYF.

CDR3 sequence reads: CASSNDRGADTQYF. CDR3 coding DNA: TGTGCCAGCAGCAACGACAGGGGGGCAGATACGCAGTATTTT. V and J are TRBV9 and TRBJ2-3, with 9 positions matching TRBD1. Unmatched junction bases numbered 4, after V lost 4 bases and J lost 4 bases. This CDR3 has 14 amino acids. Per the germline V gene, CDR1 is SGDLS and CDR2 is YYNGEE.

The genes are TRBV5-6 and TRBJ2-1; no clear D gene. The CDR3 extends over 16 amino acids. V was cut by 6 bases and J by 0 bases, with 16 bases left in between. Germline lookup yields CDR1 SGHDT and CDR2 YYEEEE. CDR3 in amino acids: CASNPSPRSSYNEQFF. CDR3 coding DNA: TGTGCCAGCAACCCCTCCCCGCGGAGCTCCTACAATGAGCAGTTCTTC.

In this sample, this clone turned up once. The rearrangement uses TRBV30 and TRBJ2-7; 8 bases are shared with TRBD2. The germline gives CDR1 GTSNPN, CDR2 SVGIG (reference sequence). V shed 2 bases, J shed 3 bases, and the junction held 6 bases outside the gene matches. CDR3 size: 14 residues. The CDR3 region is CAWSPAGDCYEQYF. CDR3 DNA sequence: TGTGCCTGGAGTCCAGCGGGGGACTGCTACGAGCAGTACTTC.

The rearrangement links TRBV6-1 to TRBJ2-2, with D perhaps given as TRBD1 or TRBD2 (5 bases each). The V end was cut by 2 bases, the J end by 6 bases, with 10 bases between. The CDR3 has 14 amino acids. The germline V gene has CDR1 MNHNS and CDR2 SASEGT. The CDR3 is CASSEILGAGELFF. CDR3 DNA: TGTGCCAGCAGTGAAATATTGGGGGCCGGGGAGCTGTTTTTT.

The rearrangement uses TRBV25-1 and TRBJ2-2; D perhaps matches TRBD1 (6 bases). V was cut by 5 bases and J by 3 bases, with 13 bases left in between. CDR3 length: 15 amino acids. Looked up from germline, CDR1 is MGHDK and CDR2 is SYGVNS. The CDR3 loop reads CASSLNRADTGELFF. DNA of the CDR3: TGTGCCAGCAGTCTCAACAGGGCGGACACCGGGGAGCTGTTTTTT.

The DNA of the CDR3 is TGTGCCAGCAGTCGTGACAGGGTTTACGAGCAGTACTTC. It encodes CASSRDRVYEQYF. The chain is built from TRBV6-6 and TRBJ2-7; TRBD1 matches at 7 bases. Unmatched junction bases numbered 5, after V lost 5 bases and J lost 4 bases. This CDR3 is 13 amino acids long. Germline-derived CDR1 and CDR2 are MNHNY and SVGAGI (reference sequence).

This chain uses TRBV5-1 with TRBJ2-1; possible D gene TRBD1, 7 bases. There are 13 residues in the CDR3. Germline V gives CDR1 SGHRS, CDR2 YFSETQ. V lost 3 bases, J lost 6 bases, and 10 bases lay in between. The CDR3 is CASSSQGGNEQFF. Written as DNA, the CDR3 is TGCGCCAGCAGCTCCCAGGGGGGCAATGAGCAGTTCTTC.

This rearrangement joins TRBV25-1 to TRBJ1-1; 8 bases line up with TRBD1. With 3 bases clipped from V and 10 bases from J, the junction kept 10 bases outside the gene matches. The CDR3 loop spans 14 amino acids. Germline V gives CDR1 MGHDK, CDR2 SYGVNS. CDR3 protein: CASSDPWTGRGAFF. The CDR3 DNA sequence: TGTGCCAGCAGTGACCCCTGGACAGGGAGGGGAGCTTTCTTT.

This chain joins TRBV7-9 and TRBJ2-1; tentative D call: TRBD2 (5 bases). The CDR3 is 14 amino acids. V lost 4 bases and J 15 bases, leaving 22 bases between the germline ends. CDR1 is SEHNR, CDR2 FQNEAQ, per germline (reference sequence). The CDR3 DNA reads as TGTGCCAGCAGCTCTAGAGGTAGCGTGGGAATTATGTTCTTC. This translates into CASSSRGSVGIMFF.

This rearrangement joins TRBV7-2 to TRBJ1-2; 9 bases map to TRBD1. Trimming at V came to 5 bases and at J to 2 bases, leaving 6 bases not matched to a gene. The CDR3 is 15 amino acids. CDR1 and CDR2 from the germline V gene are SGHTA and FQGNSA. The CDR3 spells CASSLWTGANYGYTF. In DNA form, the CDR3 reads TGTGCCAGCAGCCTTTGGACAGGGGCCAACTATGGCTACACCTTC.

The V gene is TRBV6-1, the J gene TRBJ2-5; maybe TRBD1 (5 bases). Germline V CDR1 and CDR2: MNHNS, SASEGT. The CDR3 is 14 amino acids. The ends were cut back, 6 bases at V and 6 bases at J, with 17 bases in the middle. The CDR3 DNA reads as TGTGCCAGCAGGACTTCGGACACTCTTAAGACCCAGTACTTC. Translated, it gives CASRTSDTLKTQYF.

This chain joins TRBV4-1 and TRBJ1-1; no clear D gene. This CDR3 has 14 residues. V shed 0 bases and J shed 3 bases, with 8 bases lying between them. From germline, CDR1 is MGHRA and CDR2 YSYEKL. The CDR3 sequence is CASSQDGRDTEAFF. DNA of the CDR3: TGCGCCAGCAGCCAAGATGGAAGGGACACTGAAGCTTTCTTT.

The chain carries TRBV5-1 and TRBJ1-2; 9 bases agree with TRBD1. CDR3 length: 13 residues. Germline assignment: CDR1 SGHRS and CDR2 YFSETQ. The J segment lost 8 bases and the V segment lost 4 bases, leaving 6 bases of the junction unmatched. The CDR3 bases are TGCGCCAGCAGCCCCGGGACAGGGTTCGGCTACACCTTC. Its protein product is CASSPGTGFGYTF. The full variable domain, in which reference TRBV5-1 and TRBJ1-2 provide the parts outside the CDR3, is KAGVTQTPRYLIKTRGQQVTLSCSPISGHRSVSWYQQTPGQGLQFLFEYFSETQRNKGNFPGRFSGRQFSNSRSEMNVSTLELGDSALYLCASSPGTGFGYTFGSGTRLTVV.

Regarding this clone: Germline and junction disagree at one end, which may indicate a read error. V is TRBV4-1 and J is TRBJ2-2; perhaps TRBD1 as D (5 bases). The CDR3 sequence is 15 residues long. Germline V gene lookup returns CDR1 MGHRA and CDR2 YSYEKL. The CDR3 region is CASRQGVPNTGELFF. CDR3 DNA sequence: TGCGCCAGCAGGCAAGGGGTGCCGAACACCGGGGAGCTGTTTTTT.

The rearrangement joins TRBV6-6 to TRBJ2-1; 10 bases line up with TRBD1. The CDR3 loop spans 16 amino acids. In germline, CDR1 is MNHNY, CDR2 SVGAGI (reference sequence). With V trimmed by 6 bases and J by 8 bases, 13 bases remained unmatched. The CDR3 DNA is TGTGCCAGCAGCTCTAGGACAGGGGGTACGTTGTATGAGCAGTTCTTC. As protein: CASSSRTGGTLYEQFF.

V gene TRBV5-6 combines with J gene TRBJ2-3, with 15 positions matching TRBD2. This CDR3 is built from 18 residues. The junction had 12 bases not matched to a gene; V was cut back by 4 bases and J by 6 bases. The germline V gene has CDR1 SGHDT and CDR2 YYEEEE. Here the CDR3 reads CASSAGLAGGPWTDTQYF. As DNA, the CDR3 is TGTGCCAGCAGCGCCGGACTAGCGGGAGGGCCCTGGACGGATACGCAGTATTTT.

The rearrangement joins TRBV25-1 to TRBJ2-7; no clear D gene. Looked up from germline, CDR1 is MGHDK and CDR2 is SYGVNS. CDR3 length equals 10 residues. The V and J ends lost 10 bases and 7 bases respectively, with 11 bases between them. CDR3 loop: CAIHPKEQYF. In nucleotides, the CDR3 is TGTGCCATCCACCCAAAAGAGCAGTACTTC.

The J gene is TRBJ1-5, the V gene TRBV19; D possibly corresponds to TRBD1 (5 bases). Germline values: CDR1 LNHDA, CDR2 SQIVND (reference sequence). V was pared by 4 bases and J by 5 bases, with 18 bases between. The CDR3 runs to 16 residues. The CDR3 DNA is TGTGCCAGTAGTAGTGGTAGGCAGGGCGTATATCAGCCCCAGCATTTT. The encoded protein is CASSSGRQGVYQPQHF. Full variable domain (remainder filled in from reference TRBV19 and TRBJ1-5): DGGITQSPKYLFRKEGQNVTLSCEQNLNHDAMYWYRQDPGQGLRLIYYSQIVNDFQKGDIAEGYSVSREKKESFPLTVTSAQKNPTAFYLCASSSGRQGVYQPQHFGDGTRLSIL.